These T cell receptor beta chains were read from a single sample in a study of tumor and adjacent non-tumor tissue in lung cancer. TCRdb redid the calling of the multiplex PCR reads with MiXCR, one entry per CDR3 protein. In the table there are roughly 65,000 distinct CDR3 sequences, 60% of which are singletons. Sequencing used lung tumor tissue. The receptors shown here come from a man in his forties or fifties with non-small cell lung cancer. Each CDR3 is given with its conserved first and last residue. Each record gives: clone size, D gene, J gene, V gene, CDR3 DNA, CDR3 protein. A D gene is named only where the DNA matches it firmly. Part of the rows lack a size; the others show once, few, many or a class for expanded clones.

many . TRBJ2-3 TRBV6-6 TGTGCCAGCAGTCCGGGTGTGGCAGATACGCAGTATTTT CASSPGVADTQYF
. . TRBJ2-3 TRBV29-1 TGCAGCGCTGATGTTCAGTTCACAGATATGCAGTATTTT CSADVQFTDMQYF
. . TRBJ2-7 TRBV28 TGTGTCAGCAGTTTCTCGACAGACTACGAGCAGTACTTC CVSSFSTDYEQYF
. . TRBJ2-1 TRBV11-3 TGTGCCAGCAGCTTAGAACGGCCTGTTCTTGTCTTC CASSLERPVLVF
few . TRBJ2-1 TRBV20-1 TGCAGTGCTAGGATCCGGCCTCGGGAGCAGTTCTTC CSARIRPREQFF
. . TRBJ2-1 TRBV7-9 TGTGCCAGCAGCCACGACCGGGGGGCTAAGGGAAAGCAGTTCTTC CASSHDRGAKGKQFF
. . TRBJ1-1 TRBV5-5 TGTGCCAGCAGCGGGGATCTAGGGAAGGGGAACACTGGAGCTTTCTTT CASSGDLGKGNTGAFF
. . TRBJ2-4 TRBV6-1 TGTACCAGCAGTGAGGACGGGCTCGGCATTCAGTACTTC CTSSEDGLGIQYF
few TRBD2 TRBJ2-1 TRBV29-1 TGCAACGTTGAACCGCTTCTAGCGGGAGGGAGGAATGAGCAGTTCTTC CNVEPLLAGGRNEQFF
. TRBD1 TRBJ2-5 TRBV6-5 TGTGCCAGCAGATACTCGGACAGGGTTGAGACCCAGTACTTC CASRYSDRVETQYF
few . TRBJ1-1 TRBV14 TGTGCCAGCAGCCAAGAACGGTCCGCGGGGGGAGCTTTCTTT CASSQERSAGGAFF
. . TRBJ1-1 TRBV10-2 TGCTCCAGCAGTGAGGCCAACACTGAAGCTATCTTT CSSSEANTEAIF
. TRBD2 TRBJ2-2 TRBV11-3 TGTGCCAGCAGCCTCGGGACTAGCGGGAACACCGAGGAACTGTTTTTT CASSLGTSGNTEELFF
. . TRBJ1-2 TRBV11-2 TGTGCCAGCAGGAATCCTGGGTATGGACACACCTTC CASRNPGYGHTF
. . TRBJ2-2 TRBV7-2 TGTGCCAGCAGCTTAGATAGTGCGGGCGGGGAGCTGTTTTTT CASSLDSAGGELFF
many . TRBJ2-3 TRBV20-1 TGCAGTGCTAGAGATCTGAGTGGAACAGATACGCAGTATTTT CSARDLSGTDTQYF
few TRBD2 TRBJ2-7 TRBV30 TGTGCCTGGAGCGGGGGGGTGAACGAGCAGTACTTC CAWSGGVNEQYF
. . TRBJ2-2 TRBV5-6 TGTGCCATCACCATGACTAGAAACACCGGGGAGCTGTTTTTT CAITMTRNTGELFF
. . TRBJ1-4 TRBV28 TGTGCCAGTCAGTCTCCTAATGAAAAACTGTTTTTT CASQSPNEKLFF
once TRBD2 TRBJ2-1 TRBV14 TGTGCCAGCATTCAATTCTCCGGACTAGCTAACAATGAGCAGTTCTTC CASIQFSGLANNEQFF
. TRBD2 TRBJ2-1 TRBV30 TGTGCCTGGAAGGTGGAGCGGGAGCCTTACAATGAGCAGCTCTTC CAWKVEREPYNEQLF
many . TRBJ2-7 TRBV6-2/TRBV6-3 TGTGCCAGCAGTTACTCGTCAGGGTTTATGAGTGGCGAGCAGTACTTC CASSYSSGFMSGEQYF
. . TRBJ2-7 TRBV6-1 TGTGCCAGAAGTGAAGCCCGGGGGTTACCCTACGAGAAGTACTTC CARSEARGLPYEKYF
few . TRBJ2-1 TRBV6-2/TRBV6-3 TGTGCCAGCAGGGGGGTTCAACGGCGATACGATGAGCAGTTCTTC CASRGVQRRYDEQFF
. . TRBJ2-1 TRBV29-1 TGCAGCGGCGCGGGTGGGCTAGGGACGGATGAGCAGTTCTTC CSGAGGLGTDEQFF
. TRBD1 TRBJ2-7 TRBV4-1 TGCGCCAACAGCTACGGACAGGTGGCAGCGGAGCAGTACTTC CANSYGQVAAEQYF
. . TRBJ2-3 TRBV5-1 TGCGCCAGCAGCCTCCAAGGGGGGGGAAGCACAGATACGCAGTATTTT CASSLQGGGSTDTQYF
. . TRBJ1-1 TRBV6-1 TGTGCCAGCAGTCTCCAGGACACCCCTGGTATCCCGAACATTGAAGCTTTCTTT CASSLQDTPGIPNIEAFF
many TRBD1 TRBJ1-5 TRBV12-3/TRBV12-4 TGTGCCAGCACCCGGACAGGGGTTAATCAGCCCCAGCATTTT CASTRTGVNQPQHF
. TRBD1 TRBJ1-1 TRBV12-3/TRBV12-4 TGTGCCAGCTGCATTGGGACAGTAGGGACTGAAACTTTCTTT CASCIGTVGTETFF
many TRBD1 TRBJ2-3 TRBV12-3/TRBV12-4 TGTGCCAGCAGAACCCTGACAGGGAGCACAGATACGCAGTATTTT CASRTLTGSTDTQYF
. . TRBJ2-7 TRBV6-2/TRBV6-3 TGTGCCAGCAGCCCCCGGTCTCCCGGGGGTAACGAGCAGTACTTC CASSPRSPGGNEQYF
. . TRBJ1-5 TRBV6-1 TGTGGTAGCAGTGGGATATCGCGAAACGGGGGCTATCAGCCCCAGCATTTT CGSSGISRNGGYQPQHF
. TRBD2 TRBJ2-2 TRBV4-2 TGTGCCAGCAGCCAAGATCCTAGCGGTCCTCAGGCGGGGGAGCCGCTTTTT CASSQDPSGPQAGEPLF
many . TRBJ1-2 TRBV10-3 TGTGCCATCAGGGACAGTAACTATGGCTACACCTTC CAIRDSNYGYTF
once . TRBJ1-1 TRBV12-3/TRBV12-4 TGTGCCAGCAGTTACCGATCGGAGGTGAACACTGAAGCTTTCTTT CASSYRSEVNTEAFF
. . TRBJ2-2 TRBV11-2 TGTGCCAGCAGTTTATACAGAACTAACACCTGGGAGCTGTTTTTT CASSLYRTNTWELFF
. . TRBJ2-3 TRBV6-1 TGTGCCAGCAGTGAAGAAGGATCTCGGGATAGGCAGTATTTT CASSEEGSRDRQYF
. . TRBJ2-5 TRBV23-1 TGCGCCAGCATCCCGGGACCACATGAGACCCAGTATTTC CASIPGPHETQYF
. . TRBJ1-5 TRBV29-1 TGCAGCGTTCGTGCAGGGGATAGCAATCAGCTCCCGCATTTT CSVRAGDSNQLPHF
. . TRBJ2-3 TRBV11-2 TGTGCCAGTAGCCTTTACCCGGGCAGTCGACGGAACACAGGTACGCAGTATTTT CASSLYPGSRRNTGTQYF
. TRBD2 TRBJ2-1 TRBV5-1 TGCGCCAGCAGCGGGCCGGGGAGGGCCTCCTACAATGAGCAGTTCTTC CASSGPGRASYNEQFF
many TRBD1 TRBJ2-7 TRBV6-5 TGTGCCAGCAGGAGCCGGGACAGCCTTGGCTACGAGCAGTACTTC CASRSRDSLGYEQYF
once . TRBJ1-5 TRBV29-1 TGCAGAGTCGCAACCGAAACAGGGAGCGATCAGCCCCAGCATTTT CRVATETGSDQPQHF
. TRBD1 TRBJ1-1 TRBV6-1 TGTGCCAGCAGCCTGTCAGGGGGCGTTGAAGCTTTATTT CASSLSGGVEALF
few . TRBJ1-2 TRBV20-1 TGCAGTGCTAGAGATCTCTCCGGCAGGGACTCCGATGGCTACACCTTC CSARDLSGRDSDGYTF
. . TRBJ1-2 TRBV4-2 TGCGCCAGCAGCCGAGAGGGGATTGGCTACATCTTC CASSREGIGYIF
. TRBD2 TRBJ2-5 TRBV30 TGTGTCTGGAGCGGGACTAGCGGGACGACCCTGTACTTC CVWSGTSGTTLYF
many TRBD1 TRBJ2-7 TRBV6-2/TRBV6-3 TGTGCCAGCAGTTACAGGGGGCGTTACGAGCAGTACTTC CASSYRGRYEQYF
many . TRBJ1-2 TRBV4-1 TGCGCCAGCAGCCAAGATTGGGGAGGGATAGGCTATGGCTACACCTTC CASSQDWGGIGYGYTF
many . TRBJ2-2 TRBV9 TGTGCCAGCAGCGTAGCCAGGGCGACCACCGGGGAGCTGTTTTTT CASSVARATTGELFF
once TRBD2 TRBJ2-3 TRBV11-3 TGTGTCAGCAGCTCCGGGACTAGCGGGGGGGCCTCAGATAGGCAGTATTTT CVSSSGTSGGASDRQYF